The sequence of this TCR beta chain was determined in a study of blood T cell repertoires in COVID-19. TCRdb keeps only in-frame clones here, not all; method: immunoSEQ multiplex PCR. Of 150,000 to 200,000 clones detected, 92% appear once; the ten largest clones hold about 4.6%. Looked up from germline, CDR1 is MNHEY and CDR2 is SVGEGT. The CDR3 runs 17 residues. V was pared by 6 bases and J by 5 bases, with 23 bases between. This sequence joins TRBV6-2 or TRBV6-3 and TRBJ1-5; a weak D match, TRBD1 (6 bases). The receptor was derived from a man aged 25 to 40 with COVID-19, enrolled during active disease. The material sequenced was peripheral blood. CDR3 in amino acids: CASSSAGGRHTDQPQHF. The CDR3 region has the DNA TGTGCCAGCAGCTCCGCGGGGGGCAGACACACCGATCAGCCCCAGCATTTT.